The entry that follows covers one T cell receptor beta chain sequence. These data originate in a study of shared clonotypes between healthy human individuals. Repertoires were generated with immunoSEQ multiplex PCR, while TCRdb's copy carries only in-frame clones and drops some. Of about 490,000 clones listed, almost 80% are singletons. The sequence derives from a woman aged 40 to 49 in good health. Some clones in this sample may be carry-over from other donors' samples. Sequenced sample: PBMCs.

CDR3 sequence: CASSHSSRGNEKLFF. CDR3 nucleotides: TGTGCCAGCAGCCACAGCAGCAGGGGTAATGAAAAACTGTTTTTT. This chain joins TRBV14 and TRBJ1-4; possibly TRBD1 for D (6 bases). V was pared by 3 bases and J by 4 bases, with 12 bases between. Germline CDR1 SGHDN, CDR2 FVKESK. The CDR3 covers 15 residues.